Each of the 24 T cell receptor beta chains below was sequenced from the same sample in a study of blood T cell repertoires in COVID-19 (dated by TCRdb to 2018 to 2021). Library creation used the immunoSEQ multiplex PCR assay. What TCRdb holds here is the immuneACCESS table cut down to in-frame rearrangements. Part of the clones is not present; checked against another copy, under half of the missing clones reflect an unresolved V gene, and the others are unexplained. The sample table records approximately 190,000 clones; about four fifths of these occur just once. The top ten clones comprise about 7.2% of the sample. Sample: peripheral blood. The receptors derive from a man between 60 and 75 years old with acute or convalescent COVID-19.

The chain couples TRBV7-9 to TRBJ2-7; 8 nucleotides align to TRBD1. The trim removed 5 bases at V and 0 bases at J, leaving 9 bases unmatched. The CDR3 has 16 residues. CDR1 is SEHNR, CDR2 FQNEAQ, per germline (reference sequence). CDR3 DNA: TGTGCCAGCAGCCGGGACGGACAGGGAGGCTCCTACGAGCAGTACTTC. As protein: CASSRDGQGGSYEQYF.

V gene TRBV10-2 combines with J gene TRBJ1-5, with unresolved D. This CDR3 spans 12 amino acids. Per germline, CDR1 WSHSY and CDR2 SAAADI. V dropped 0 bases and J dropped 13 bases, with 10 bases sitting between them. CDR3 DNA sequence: TGCGCCAGCAGTGAGTCTAATGGCCTTCAGCATTTT. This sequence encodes CASSESNGLQHF.

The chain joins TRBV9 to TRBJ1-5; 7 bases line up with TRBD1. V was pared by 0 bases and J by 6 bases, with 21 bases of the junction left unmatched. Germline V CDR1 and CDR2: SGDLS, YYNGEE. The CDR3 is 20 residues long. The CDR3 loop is CASSVEVQSTGLICGQPQHF. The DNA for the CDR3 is TGTGCCAGCAGCGTAGAGGTGCAGTCGACAGGGCTGATTTGTGGTCAGCCCCAGCATTTT.

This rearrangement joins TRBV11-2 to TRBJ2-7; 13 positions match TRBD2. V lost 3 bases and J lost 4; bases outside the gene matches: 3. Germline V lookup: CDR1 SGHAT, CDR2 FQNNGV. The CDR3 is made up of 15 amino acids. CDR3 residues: CASSFRTSGSYEQYF. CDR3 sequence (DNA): TGTGCCAGCAGCTTCAGGACTAGCGGGAGTTACGAGCAGTACTTC.

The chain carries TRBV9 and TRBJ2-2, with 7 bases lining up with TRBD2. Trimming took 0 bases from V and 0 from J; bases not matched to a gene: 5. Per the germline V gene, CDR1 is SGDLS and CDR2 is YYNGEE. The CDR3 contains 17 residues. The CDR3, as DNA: TGTGCCAGCAGCGTAGATGAAGCGGGGCCGAACACCGGGGAGCTGTTTTTT. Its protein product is CASSVDEAGPNTGELFF.

CDR3 amino acids: CASSFNSNTEAFF. CDR3 DNA sequence: TGTGCCAGCAGCTTTAATTCGAACACTGAAGCTTTCTTT. The gene calls are TRBV11-3 and TRBJ1-1; D remains ambiguous. Trimming pared 3 bases from V and 1 base from J, leaving 6 bases between. The germline CDR1 and CDR2 sequences are SGHNT and YENEEA. The CDR3 is made up of 13 amino acids.

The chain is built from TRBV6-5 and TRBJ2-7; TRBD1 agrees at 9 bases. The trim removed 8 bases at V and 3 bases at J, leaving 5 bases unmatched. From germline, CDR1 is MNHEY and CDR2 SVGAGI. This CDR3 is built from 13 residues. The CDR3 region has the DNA TGTGCCAGCCTTGGGACAGGGAGCTACGAGCAGTACTTC. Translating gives CASLGTGSYEQYF.

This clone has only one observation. As DNA, the CDR3 is TGTGCCAGCAGCCAAGCGGGGACTAGCAGCGAGCAGTACTTC. It translates to CASSQAGTSSEQYF. The chain combines TRBV3-1 (or the pseudogene TRBV3-2) with TRBJ2-7, with TRBD2 matching 9 bases. Per germline, CDR1 LGHDT and CDR2 YNNKEL (reference sequence). Trimming at V came to 1 base and at J to 6 bases, leaving 4 bases not matched to a gene. This CDR3 has 14 residues.

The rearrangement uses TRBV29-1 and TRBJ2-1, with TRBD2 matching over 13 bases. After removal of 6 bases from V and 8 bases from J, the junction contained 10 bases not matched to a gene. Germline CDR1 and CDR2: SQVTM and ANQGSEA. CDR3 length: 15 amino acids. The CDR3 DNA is TGCAGCGTGGGGGGCAGGACTAGCGGGAGATATGAGCAGTTCTTC. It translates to CSVGGRTSGRYEQFF.

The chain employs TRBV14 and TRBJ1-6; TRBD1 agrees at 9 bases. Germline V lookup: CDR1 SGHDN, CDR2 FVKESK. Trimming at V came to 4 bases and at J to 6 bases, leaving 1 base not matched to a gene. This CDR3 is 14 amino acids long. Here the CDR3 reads CASSRTGVNSPLHF. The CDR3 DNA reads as TGTGCCAGCAGCCGGACAGGGGTTAATTCACCCCTCCACTTT.

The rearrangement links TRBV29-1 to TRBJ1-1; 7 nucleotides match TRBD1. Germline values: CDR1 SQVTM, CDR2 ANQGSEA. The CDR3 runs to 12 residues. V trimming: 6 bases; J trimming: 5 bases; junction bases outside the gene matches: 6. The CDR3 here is CSVGARGTEAFF. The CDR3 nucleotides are TGCAGCGTCGGGGCCAGGGGGACTGAAGCTTTCTTT.

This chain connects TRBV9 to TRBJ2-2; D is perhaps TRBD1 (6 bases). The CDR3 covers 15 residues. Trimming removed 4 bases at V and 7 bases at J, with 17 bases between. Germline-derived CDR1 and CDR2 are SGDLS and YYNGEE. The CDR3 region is CASSTEGTGFGELFF. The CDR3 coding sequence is TGTGCCAGCAGCACCGAAGGAACAGGGTTCGGGGAGCTGTTTTTT.

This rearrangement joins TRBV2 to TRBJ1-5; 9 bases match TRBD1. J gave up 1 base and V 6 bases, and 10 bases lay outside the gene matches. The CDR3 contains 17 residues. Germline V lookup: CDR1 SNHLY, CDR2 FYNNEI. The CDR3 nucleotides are TGTGCCAGCAGGGGGGGACAGGGACTGAGAAGCAATCAGCCCCAGCATTTT. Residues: CASRGGQGLRSNQPQHF.

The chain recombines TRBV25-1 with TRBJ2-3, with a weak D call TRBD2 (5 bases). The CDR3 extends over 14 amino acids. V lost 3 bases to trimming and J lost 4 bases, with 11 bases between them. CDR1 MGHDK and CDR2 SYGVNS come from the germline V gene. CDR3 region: CASSERAVADTQYF. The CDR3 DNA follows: TGTGCCAGCAGTGAGCGGGCTGTCGCAGATACGCAGTATTTT.

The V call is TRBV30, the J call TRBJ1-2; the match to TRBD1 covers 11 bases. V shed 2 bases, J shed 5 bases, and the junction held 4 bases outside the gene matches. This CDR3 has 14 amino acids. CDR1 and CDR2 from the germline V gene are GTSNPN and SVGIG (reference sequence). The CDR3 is CAWSPGTGGYGYTF. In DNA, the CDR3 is TGTGCCTGGAGTCCCGGGACAGGGGGTTATGGCTACACCTTC.

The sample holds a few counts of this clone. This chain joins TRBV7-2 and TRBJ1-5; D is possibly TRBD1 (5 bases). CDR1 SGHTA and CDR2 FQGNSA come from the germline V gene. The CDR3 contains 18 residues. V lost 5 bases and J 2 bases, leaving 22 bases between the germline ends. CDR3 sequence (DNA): TGTGCCAGCAGCCCCAGTGCACCAGGGTTTAAAGGCAATCAGCCCCAGCATTTT. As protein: CASSPSAPGFKGNQPQHF.

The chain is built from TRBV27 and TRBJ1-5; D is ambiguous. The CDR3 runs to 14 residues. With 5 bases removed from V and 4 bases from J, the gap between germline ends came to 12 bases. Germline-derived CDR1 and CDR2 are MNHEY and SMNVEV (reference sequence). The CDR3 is CASSMRNSNQPQHF. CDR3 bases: TGTGCCAGCAGTATGAGGAACTCGAATCAGCCCCAGCATTTT.

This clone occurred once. CDR3 coding DNA: TGTGCCAGCAGCTTGGCCTTTGGAGTGAGGGAGCAGTTCTTC. Its protein product is CASSLAFGVREQFF. This chain links TRBV5-4 with TRBJ2-1; D unclear. Germline CDR1 is SGHNT and CDR2 is YYREEE (reference sequence). V was cut by 0 bases and J by 10 bases, with 14 bases left in between. The CDR3 totals 14 residues.

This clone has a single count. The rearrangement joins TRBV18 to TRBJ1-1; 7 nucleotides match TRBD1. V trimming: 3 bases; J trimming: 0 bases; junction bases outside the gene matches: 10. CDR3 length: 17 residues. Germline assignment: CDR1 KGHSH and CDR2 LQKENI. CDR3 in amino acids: CASSPPGQRTMNTEAFF. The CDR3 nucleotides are TGTGCCAGCTCACCCCCGGGACAGCGTACTATGAACACTGAAGCTTTCTTT.

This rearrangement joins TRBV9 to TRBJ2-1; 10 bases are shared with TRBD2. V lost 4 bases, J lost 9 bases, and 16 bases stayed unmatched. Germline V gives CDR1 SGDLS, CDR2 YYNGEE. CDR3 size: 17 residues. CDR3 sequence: CASSNTSGVRGLSEQFF. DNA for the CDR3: TGTGCCAGCAGCAACACTAGCGGGGTAAGAGGGCTGTCTGAGCAGTTCTTC.

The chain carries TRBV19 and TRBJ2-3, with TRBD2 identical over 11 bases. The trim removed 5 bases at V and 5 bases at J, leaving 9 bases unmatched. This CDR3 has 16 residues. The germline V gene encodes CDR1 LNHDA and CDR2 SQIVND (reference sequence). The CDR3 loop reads CASSPRLAGYGDTQYF. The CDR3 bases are TGTGCCAGTAGTCCAAGACTAGCGGGGTACGGAGATACGCAGTATTTT.

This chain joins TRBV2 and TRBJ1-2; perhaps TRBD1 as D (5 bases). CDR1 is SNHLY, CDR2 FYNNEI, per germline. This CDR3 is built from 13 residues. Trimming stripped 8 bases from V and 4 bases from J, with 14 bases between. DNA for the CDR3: TGTGCCAGCCCCGTGGAGGGACTCTATGGCTACACCTTC. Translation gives CASPVEGLYGYTF.

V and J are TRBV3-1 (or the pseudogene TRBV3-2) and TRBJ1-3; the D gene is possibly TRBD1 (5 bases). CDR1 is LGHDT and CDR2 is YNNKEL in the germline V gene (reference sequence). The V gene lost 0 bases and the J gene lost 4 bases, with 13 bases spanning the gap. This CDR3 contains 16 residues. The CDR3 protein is CASSQDLGVGGNTIYF. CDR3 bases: TGTGCCAGCAGCCAAGACCTAGGGGTTGGAGGAAACACCATATATTTT.

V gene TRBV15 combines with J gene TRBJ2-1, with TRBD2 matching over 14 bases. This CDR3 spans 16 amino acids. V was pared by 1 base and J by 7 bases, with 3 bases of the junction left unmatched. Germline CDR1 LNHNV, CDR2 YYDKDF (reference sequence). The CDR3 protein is CATSRGGTSGRNEQFF. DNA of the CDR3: TGTGCCACCAGCAGAGGAGGGACTAGCGGGAGAAATGAGCAGTTCTTC.